A single sample gave rise to the 28 T cell receptor beta chains below, sequenced in a study of T cell responses to AZD1222 COVID-19 vaccine. Clones were sequenced by immunoSEQ multiplex PCR, and TCRdb holds only the in-frame ones, with some missing. The table has 70,000 to 95,000 clones, 85% to 95% seen once; the top ten hold approximately 8%. The sequenced sample was peripheral blood, obtained 28 days after the second AZD1222 dose. These receptors were collected from an adult who received the AZD1222 COVID-19 vaccine.

The CDR3 is CASSPLWGTSGNEQFF. CDR3 DNA sequence: TGTGCCAGCAGCCCTCTCTGGGGGACTAGCGGCAATGAGCAGTTCTTC. This sequence joins TRBV3-1 (or the pseudogene TRBV3-2) and TRBJ2-1, with 11 bases aligning to TRBD2. V dropped 4 bases and J dropped 6; count of bases not matched to a gene: 8. The germline V gene has CDR1 LGHDT and CDR2 YNNKEL (reference sequence). This CDR3 has 16 amino acids.

The chain uses TRBV6-5 and TRBJ2-7; 8 nucleotides match TRBD2. The J segment lost 6 bases and the V segment lost 6 bases, leaving 13 bases of the junction unmatched. Germline loops: CDR1 MNHEY, CDR2 SVGAGI. The CDR3 covers 15 residues. The CDR3, as DNA: TGTGCCAGCAGCGCTCCGGGACTAGAGGGGGGCGAGCAGTACTTC. It encodes CASSAPGLEGGEQYF.

The V and J genes are TRBV19 and TRBJ1-1, with 7 nucleotides matching TRBD1. The ends lost 4 bases at V and 4 bases at J; junction bases unmatched: 9. This CDR3 is built from 15 residues. CDR1 and CDR2 (germline): LNHDA, SQIVND (reference sequence). The CDR3 loop is CASSRNLQGTTEAFF. The CDR3 DNA reads as TGTGCCAGTAGTAGAAACCTACAGGGGACCACTGAAGCTTTCTTT.

The V and J genes are TRBV2 and TRBJ2-7; no firm D call. V gave up 6 bases and J gave up 0 bases, with 12 bases separating them. CDR3 size: 14 residues. Germline V gene data show CDR1 as SNHLY and CDR2 as FYNNEI. CDR3 nucleotides: TGTGCCAGCAGCAAGGTCGTGAGCTCCTACGAGCAGTACTTC. Protein: CASSKVVSSYEQYF. Using reference TRBV2 and TRBJ2-7 for the parts outside the CDR3, the full variable domain is EPEVTQTPSHQVTQMGQEVILRCVPISNHLYFYWYRQILGQKVEFLVSFYNNEISEKSEIFDDQFSVERPDGSNFTLKIRSTKLEDSAMYFCASSKVVSSYEQYFGPGTRLTVT.

The chain is built from TRBV7-2 and TRBJ2-7, with TRBD2 as a possible D gene (5 bases). Trimming stripped 7 bases from V and 3 bases from J, with 13 bases between. Germline-derived CDR1 and CDR2 are SGHTA and FQGNSA. The CDR3 totals 13 residues. Here the CDR3 DNA reads TGTGCCAGCACAACTAGGAAGGGCTACGAGCAGTACTTC. This encodes CASTTRKGYEQYF. Full variable domain (remainder filled in from reference TRBV7-2 and TRBJ2-7): GAGVSQSPSNKVTEKGKDVELRCDPISGHTALYWYRQSLGQGLEFLIYFQGNSAPDKSGLPSDRFSAERTGGSVSTLTIQRTQQEDSAVYLCASTTRKGYEQYFGPGTRLTVT.

This rearrangement joins TRBV5-1 to TRBJ2-7, with TRBD1 as a possible D gene (6 bases). The CDR3 sequence is 16 residues long. The ends were cut back, 4 bases at V and 4 bases at J, with 21 bases in the middle. Germline V gives CDR1 SGHRS, CDR2 YFSETQ. The chain's CDR3 is CASSPRRTAPYYEQYF. Written as DNA, the CDR3 is TGCGCCAGCAGCCCGCGTCGGACAGCCCCCTATTACGAGCAGTACTTC.

The chain has TRBV19 and TRBJ2-1; tentatively, D is TRBD1 (7 bases). Per germline, CDR1 LNHDA and CDR2 SQIVND (reference sequence). The CDR3 is 17 amino acids. V was pared by 3 bases and J by 2 bases, with 17 bases between. The CDR3 bases are TGTGCCAGTAGTATCACAGCCGGAGGGGGCCCCTACAATGAGCAGTTCTTC. Translation: CASSITAGGGPYNEQFF.

This sequence joins TRBV6-5 and TRBJ2-1; 9 bases line up with TRBD2. Germline CDR1 and CDR2: MNHEY and SVGAGI. The CDR3 covers 14 residues. V trimming: 2 bases; J trimming: 6 bases; junction bases outside the gene matches: 2. In DNA form, the CDR3 reads TGTGCCAGCAGTTACAGCGGGAGGTCCAATGAGCAGTTCTTC. Translating it yields CASSYSGRSNEQFF.

The rearrangement uses TRBV7-2 and TRBJ2-7; no definite D call. The germline V gene has CDR1 SGHTA and CDR2 FQGNSA. V lost 1 base to trimming and J lost 2 bases, with 9 bases between them. The CDR3 consists of 14 residues. CDR3 in DNA: TGTGCCAGCAGCTTAGAAGGCACCACCTACGAGCAGTACTTC. Residues: CASSLEGTTYEQYF.

The count of this clone is one. The chain links TRBV29-1 to TRBJ1-4; possible D gene TRBD1, 6 bases. CDR1 SQVTM and CDR2 ANQGSEA come from the germline V gene. The CDR3 loop spans 13 amino acids. Trimming removed 0 bases from V and 7 bases from J, with 9 bases in between. This chain's CDR3 is CSVEDMGAEKLFF. The CDR3 nucleotides are TGCAGCGTTGAAGATATGGGGGCTGAAAAACTGTTTTTT.

The chain links TRBV10-3 to TRBJ2-3, with 7 bases aligning to TRBD2. Germline lookup yields CDR1 ENHRY and CDR2 SYGVKD. Losses at the gene ends were 10 bases for V and 6 bases for J; bases not matched to a gene: 10. The CDR3 spans 13 residues. CDR3 bases: TGTGCCAGCCGGGAGGACGTTTCGGATACGCAGTATTTT. Translation: CASREDVSDTQYF.

The chain links TRBV3-1 (or the pseudogene TRBV3-2) to TRBJ1-1, with D uncertain. Trimming shortened V by 2 bases and J by 1 base, and 17 bases separated the two germline ends. This CDR3 has 17 residues. Germline V gives CDR1 LGHDT, CDR2 YNNKEL (reference sequence). This CDR3 is CASSQWGAGQKNTEAFF. Written as DNA, the CDR3 is TGTGCCAGCAGCCAATGGGGTGCGGGTCAAAAGAACACTGAAGCTTTCTTT.

The chain has TRBV7-9 and TRBJ2-7, with a possible D match to TRBD1 (6 bases). Trimming removed 5 bases from V and 5 bases from J, with 13 bases in between. CDR1 SEHNR and CDR2 FQNEAQ come from the germline V gene (reference sequence). The CDR3 is 13 amino acids. The DNA of the CDR3 is TGTGCCAGCAGCCCACAGGGTGGCGACGAGCAGTACTTC. Its translation is CASSPQGGDEQYF.

This sequence joins TRBV7-6 and TRBJ1-5; the D gene is possibly TRBD1 (5 bases). The CDR3 totals 15 residues. V lost 0 bases, J lost 9 bases, and 15 bases lay in between. Germline assignment: CDR1 SGHVS and CDR2 FNYEAQ. DNA of the CDR3: TGTGCCAGCAGCTTAGCGGGGCCCGCTCAAGGGCCCCAGCATTTT. Protein sequence: CASSLAGPAQGPQHF. The entire variable domain, with the rest obtained from reference TRBV7-6 and TRBJ1-5, is as follows: GAGVSQSPRYKVTKRGQDVALRCDPISGHVSLYWYRQALGQGPEFLTYFNYEAQQDKSGLPNDRFSAERPEGSISTLTIQRTEQRDSAMYRCASSLAGPAQGPQHFGDGTRLSIL.

J is TRBJ2-1 and V is TRBV25-1; unclear D gene. From germline, CDR1 is MGHDK and CDR2 SYGVNS. The CDR3 is made up of 11 amino acids. CDR3 residues: CASETYNEQFF. The CDR3 coding sequence is TGTGCTTCCGAGACCTACAATGAGCAGTTCTTC.

This clone was observed a single time. DNA for the CDR3: TGTGCCAGCAGTTTGGCAGGGATTAATGAAAAACTGTTTTTT. Its translation: CASSLAGINEKLFF. V gene TRBV28 combines with J gene TRBJ1-4; D might be TRBD1 (5 bases). The germline CDR1 and CDR2 sequences are MDHEN and SYDVKM. This CDR3 spans 14 amino acids. V was trimmed by 3 bases and J by 4 bases, leaving 9 bases between them.

CDR3 protein: CASRMGGRYTGELFF. Here the CDR3 DNA reads TGTGCCAGCAGAATGGGGGGGCGCTACACCGGGGAGCTGTTTTTT. The chain couples TRBV7-9 to TRBJ2-2, with D perhaps matching TRBD2 (7 bases). V lost 6 bases, J lost 3 bases, and 14 bases lay in between. Germline CDR1 SEHNR, CDR2 FQNEAQ (reference sequence). The CDR3 covers 15 residues.

This rearrangement joins TRBV3-1 (or the pseudogene TRBV3-2) to TRBJ2-7; 12 nucleotides line up with TRBD1. V lost 5 bases to trimming and J lost 5 bases; unmatched junction nucleotides: 7. CDR1 and CDR2 (germline): LGHDT, YNNKEL (reference sequence). This CDR3 is 15 amino acids long. The CDR3 here is CASSYPGQGANEQYF. As DNA, the CDR3 is TGTGCCAGCAGCTACCCGGGACAGGGGGCAAACGAGCAGTACTTC.

The genes are TRBV15 and TRBJ1-1, with a weak D call TRBD1 (5 bases). The CDR3 is 15 amino acids. Germline V gene sequence: CDR1 LNHNV, CDR2 YYDKDF (reference sequence). The V end was cut by 0 bases, the J end by 4 bases, with 12 bases between. The CDR3 spells CATSRDSGLGTEAFF. The CDR3 region has the DNA TGTGCCACCAGCAGAGATTCAGGGTTGGGCACTGAAGCTTTCTTT.

V gene TRBV19 combines with J gene TRBJ1-5, with TRBD1 matching 7 bases. The CDR3 sequence is 13 residues long. Germline V gives CDR1 LNHDA, CDR2 SQIVND (reference sequence). The junction had 5 bases not matched to a gene; V was cut back by 5 bases and J by 7 bases. The CDR3 is CASSGTGDQPQHF. The CDR3 DNA is TGTGCCAGTAGTGGAACAGGGGACCAGCCCCAGCATTTT.

This sequence joins TRBV28 and TRBJ1-1; no reliable D call. V was pared by 8 bases and J by 1 base, with 17 bases between. This CDR3 comprises 15 residues. Germline V gene lookup returns CDR1 MDHEN and CDR2 SYDVKM. CDR3 region: CASPAPGPTNTEAFF. CDR3 coding DNA: TGTGCCAGCCCCGCCCCCGGGCCTACGAACACTGAAGCTTTCTTT. Complete variable domain (other parts from reference TRBV28 and TRBJ1-1): DVKVTQSSRYLVKRTGEKVFLECVQDMDHENMFWYRQDPGLGLRLIYFSYDVKMKEKGDIPEGYSVSREKKERFSLILESASTNQTSMYLCASPAPGPTNTEAFFGQGTRLTVV.

The chain carries TRBV6-5 and TRBJ1-4, with D hard to call. The CDR3 length is 14 residues. CDR1 is MNHEY and CDR2 is SVGAGI in the germline V gene. Trimming shortened V by 6 bases and J by 1 base, and 9 bases separated the two germline ends. This CDR3 reads CASSRVITNEKLFF. In nucleotides, the CDR3 is TGTGCCAGCAGCCGGGTAATAACTAATGAAAAACTGTTTTTT.

This clone appeared a single time. The chain links TRBV3-1 (or the pseudogene TRBV3-2) to TRBJ2-1, with 12 bases fitting TRBD2. CDR3 length: 12 amino acids. With V trimmed by 8 bases and J by 7 bases, 0 bases remained unmatched. Germline CDR1 reads LGHDT; CDR2 reads YNNKEL (reference sequence). CDR3 sequence: CASGLAGNEQFF. In DNA, the CDR3 is TGTGCCAGCGGACTAGCGGGAAATGAGCAGTTCTTC.

The rearrangement uses TRBV12-5 and TRBJ1-2; 7 bases are a match to TRBD1. The CDR3 totals 15 residues. Trimming at V came to 7 bases and at J to 4 bases, leaving 12 bases not matched to a gene. The germline CDR1 and CDR2 sequences are LGHNT and FRNRAP. Written as DNA, the CDR3 is TGTGCTAGTGCCCGAGAGGCAGGGGGGGTCTATGGCTACACCTTC. The encoded protein is CASAREAGGVYGYTF.

The chain combines TRBV28 with TRBJ1-1; D gene ambiguous. This CDR3 contains 13 residues. Trimming took 3 bases from V and 5 from J, leaving 10 bases between them. From germline, CDR1 is MDHEN and CDR2 SYDVKM. CDR3 coding DNA: TGTGCCAGCAGTTTTTCCCAAGGGACTGAAGCTTTCTTT. This codes for CASSFSQGTEAFF.

Only one count was recorded for this clone. CDR3 DNA: TGTGCCAGCATCCCCTGGTACGCAGGCGAGCAGTACTTC. Its translation: CASIPWYAGEQYF. This sequence joins TRBV6-5 and TRBJ2-7; D is ambiguous. Germline V lookup: CDR1 MNHEY, CDR2 SVGAGI. V was cut by 7 bases and J by 6 bases, with 16 bases left in between. This CDR3 is built from 13 residues.

This clone occurred once. This rearrangement joins TRBV6-1 to TRBJ1-2, with D maybe TRBD1 (6 bases). The germline CDR1 and CDR2 sequences are MNHNS and SASEGT. The CDR3 is made up of 16 amino acids. V was pared by 2 bases and J by 0 bases, with 13 bases between. The CDR3 DNA sequence: TGTGCCAGCAGTGAAAGGGGGACGGAGACTAACTATGGCTACACCTTC. It is translated as CASSERGTETNYGYTF.

The chain has TRBV2 and TRBJ1-1; D is perhaps TRBD1 (5 bases). The CDR3 is 11 residues long. The ends were cut back, 6 bases at V and 6 bases at J, with 8 bases in the middle. Germline V lookup: CDR1 SNHLY, CDR2 FYNNEI. CDR3 region: CASRDSPEAFF. CDR3 DNA sequence: TGTGCCAGCAGAGACAGCCCTGAAGCTTTCTTT. The full variable domain, rest sourced from reference TRBV2 and TRBJ1-1, is EPEVTQTPSHQVTQMGQEVILRCVPISNHLYFYWYRQILGQKVEFLVSFYNNEISEKSEIFDDQFSVERPDGSNFTLKIRSTKLEDSAMYFCASRDSPEAFFGQGTRLTVV.